This TCR beta chain was recorded in a study of coeliac disease. The assay was immunoSEQ multiplex PCR, and TCRdb's table has in-frame clones only and misses some. Seen here are about 1,300 clones, roughly three fifths observed once, and the top ten hold over 20%. The CDR3 loop spans 15 amino acids. Germline CDR1 and CDR2: SEHNR and FQNEAQ (reference sequence). The ends were cut back, 5 bases at V and 5 bases at J, with 15 bases in the middle. The chain uses TRBV7-9 and TRBJ1-4; D gene ambiguous. The receptor's source is a man between 65 and 85 years old without celiac disease. Sequenced material: intraepithelial lymphocytes from the gut. In nucleotides, the CDR3 is TGTGCCAGCAGCGGGTGGACGGGCGGGAATGAAAAACTGTTTTTT. Protein sequence: CASSGWTGGNEKLFF.